The 14 T cell receptor beta chains reported below all come from one sample, sequenced in a study of blood T cell repertoires in COVID-19 (dated by TCRdb to about 2020). Library generation was performed with the immunoSEQ multiplex PCR assay. This immuneACCESS table, as held by TCRdb, lists in-frame sequences with V and J called but not all clones. Of the missing ones, under half trace to an unresolved V gene in checked studies; the others have no known cause. The table for this sample lists roughly 180,000 clones; around four fifths of them were counted only once. The ten biggest clones cover 4.4% of the sample. The sample comprised PBMCs or T cells enriched from blood (not recorded which). The receptors were sampled from a woman aged 45-59 years who had recovered from COVID-19.

This chain links TRBV4-3 with TRBJ2-5; TRBD2 matches 11 bases. Germline V lookup: CDR1 LGHNA, CDR2 YSLEER. Unmatched junction bases numbered 13, after V lost 3 bases and J lost 4 bases. The CDR3 contains 18 residues. CDR3 bases: TGCGCCAGCAGCCAGGCCATGTCGGGGACTAGCGGTCGAGAGACCCAGTACTTC. This encodes CASSQAMSGTSGRETQYF.

This sequence joins TRBV4-3 and TRBJ1-4; 7 nucleotides agree with TRBD1. The CDR3 totals 17 residues. V shed 4 bases and J 0 bases; nucleotides not matched to a gene: 8. Germline V gives CDR1 LGHNA, CDR2 YSLEER. The CDR3, as DNA: TGCGCCAGCAGCCCCTGGGACAGCTTAGCAACTAATGAAAAACTGTTTTTT. It translates to CASSPWDSLATNEKLFF.

The chain recombines TRBV5-1 with TRBJ2-1, with D tentatively TRBD2 (7 bases). V was clipped by 2 bases and J by 7 bases, with 13 bases between them. This CDR3 has 14 residues. Germline V lookup: CDR1 SGHRS, CDR2 YFSETQ. CDR3 in amino acids: CASSFWGGRNEQFF. The DNA of the CDR3 is TGCGCCAGCAGCTTTTGGGGGGGCCGTAATGAGCAGTTCTTC.

The genes are TRBV6-2 or TRBV6-3 and TRBJ1-1; D not resolved. V gave up 0 bases and J gave up 5 bases, with 7 bases separating them. This CDR3 contains 13 residues. Germline V lookup: CDR1 MNHEY, CDR2 SVGEGT. The CDR3 region is CASSYSTRTEAFF. In nucleotides, the CDR3 is TGTGCCAGCAGTTACTCGACTAGGACTGAAGCTTTCTTT.

V is TRBV28 and J is TRBJ2-3; tentative D call: TRBD1 (5 bases). Trimming took 3 bases from V and 11 from J, leaving 12 bases between them. The CDR3 has 12 residues. The germline V gene encodes CDR1 MDHEN and CDR2 SYDVKM. CDR3 DNA: TGTGCCAGCAGTTTGCAGGGTGGAGTGCAGTATTTT. It specifies CASSLQGGVQYF. The whole variable domain, remainder taken from reference TRBV28 and TRBJ2-3, is DVKVTQSSRYLVKRTGEKVFLECVQDMDHENMFWYRQDPGLGLRLIYFSYDVKMKEKGDIPEGYSVSREKKERFSLILESASTNQTSMYLCASSLQGGVQYFGPGTRLTVL.

This clone showed up just once. This chain links TRBV18 with TRBJ1-2; 7 bases are a match to TRBD1. Trimming removed 5 bases from V and 2 bases from J; junction bases left unmatched: 11. Germline CDR1 reads KGHSH; CDR2 reads LQKENI. The CDR3 is 16 residues long. CDR3 loop: CASSGSQGVSNYGYTF. CDR3 sequence (DNA): TGTGCCAGCTCAGGGTCCCAGGGGGTATCGAACTATGGCTACACCTTC.

The rearrangement links TRBV7-8 to TRBJ2-7, with TRBD2 matching 12 bases. Germline V gives CDR1 SGHVS, CDR2 FQNEAQ. The CDR3 extends over 14 amino acids. V shed 0 bases, J shed 7 bases, and the junction held 1 base outside the gene matches. Here the CDR3 DNA reads TGTGCCAGCAGCTTAGCGGGGACTAGCGGGGAGCAGTACGTC. Protein product: CASSLAGTSGEQYV.

This clone came up once. This chain joins TRBV5-1 and TRBJ2-6; TRBD1 aligns across 7 bases. Per the germline V gene, CDR1 is SGHRS and CDR2 is YFSETQ. V trimming: 4 bases; J trimming: 4 bases; junction bases outside the gene matches: 5. This CDR3 region has 15 residues. The CDR3 loop reads CASSPTGAGANVLTF. DNA for the CDR3: TGCGCCAGCAGCCCAACAGGGGCCGGGGCCAACGTCCTGACTTTC. Supplemented by reference TRBV5-1 and TRBJ2-6, the full variable domain reads KAGVTQTPRYLIKTRGQQVTLSCSPISGHRSVSWYQQTPGQGLQFLFEYFSETQRNKGNFPGRFSGRQFSNSRSEMNVSTLELGDSALYLCASSPTGAGANVLTFGAGSRLTVL.

The J gene is TRBJ1-6, the V gene TRBV12-3 or TRBV12-4; 7 nucleotides agree with TRBD1. The V gene end was trimmed by 6 bases and the J gene end by 11 bases; junction bases not matched to a gene: 7. CDR3 length equals 13 residues. The CDR3 region is CASSYGTVTPLHF. The DNA for the CDR3 is TGTGCCAGCAGCTACGGGACAGTCACACCCCTCCACTTT.

The chain employs TRBV11-1 and TRBJ1-1; 9 bases are a match to TRBD1. J was trimmed by 1 base and V by 4 bases; bases with no gene match: 1. This CDR3 contains 14 residues. CDR1 is SGHAT and CDR2 is FQDESV in the germline V gene (reference sequence). This chain's CDR3 is CASSWTGANTEAFF. The CDR3 region has the DNA TGTGCCAGCAGCTGGACAGGGGCGAACACTGAAGCTTTCTTT.

This chain uses TRBV27 with TRBJ2-7; possibly TRBD2 for D (6 bases). The V end lost 2 bases, the J end lost 0 bases, and 20 bases lay between the germline ends. The germline V gene encodes CDR1 MNHEY and CDR2 SMNVEV (reference sequence). The CDR3 has 18 residues. CDR3 amino acids: CASSLKGWDSYSSYEQYV. The CDR3 nucleotides are TGTGCCAGCAGTTTAAAGGGTTGGGACTCCTACTCCTCCTACGAGCAGTACGTC.

The chain couples TRBV7-2 to TRBJ2-1; the D is unclear. Germline CDR1 reads SGHTA; CDR2 reads FQGNSA. Between the trimmed V and J ends, which lost 2 bases and 6 bases, there was a span of 14 bases. The length of the CDR3 is 15 residues. The CDR3 DNA reads TGTGCCAGCAGCTTATTGGTTACCAACGGCAATGAGCAGTTCTTC. Protein sequence: CASSLLVTNGNEQFF.

This chain connects TRBV2 to TRBJ1-2, with 8 bases fitting TRBD1. Germline V gives CDR1 SNHLY, CDR2 FYNNEI. Unmatched junction bases numbered 3, after V lost 4 bases and J lost 2 bases. This CDR3 has 14 residues. This CDR3 reads CASSGDRMNYGYTF. DNA for the CDR3: TGTGCCAGCAGTGGGGACAGGATGAACTATGGCTACACCTTC.

In this sample, this clone turned up a few times. This same CDR3 is encoded by further DNA sequences in the sample. The V call is TRBV12-3 or TRBV12-4, the J call TRBJ2-7, with a weak D call TRBD1 (5 bases). Trimming left V 4 bases short and J 4 bases short, with 5 bases between. The CDR3 consists of 11 residues. The CDR3 spells CASSSGYEQYV. The CDR3, as DNA: TGTGCCAGCAGTTCAGGGTACGAGCAGTACGTC.